Listed here are 7 T cell receptor beta chains from one sample, sequenced in a study of vaccination and CD4 T cells after COVID-19. TCRdb fed the PCR reads into MiXCR, producing one record per CDR3 protein. Of 20,000 to 25,000 distinct CDR3 sequences in the sample, about 57% were seen once. The source material was CD4+ T cells from blood, sampled before SARS-CoV-2 vaccination. The receptors come from a human donor who had recovered from COVID-19.

The rearrangement uses TRBV21-1 and TRBJ2-2. TRBV21-1 is labeled a pseudogene. The CDR3 totals 17 residues. CDR3 nucleotide sequence: TGTGCCAGCAGCAAAGCTCCTGGAGCACGGAACACCGGGGAGCTGTTTTTT. This encodes CASSKAPGARNTGELFF.

This clonotype has only a few counts. This chain's CDR3 is CASAKGFWNTEAFF. CDR3 DNA sequence: TGTGCCAGCGCCAAGGGATTTTGGAACACTGAAGCTTTCTTT. V and J are TRBV7-3 and TRBJ1-1, with unresolved D. The length of the CDR3 is 14 residues. CDR1 is SGHTA, CDR2 FQGTGA, per germline. Trimming cost V 8 bases and J 1 base, with 14 bases left between them. The variable domain in full, completed from reference TRBV7-3 and TRBJ1-1, reads GAGVSQTPSNKVTEKGKYVELRCDPISGHTALYWYRQSLGQGPEFLIYFQGTGAADDSGLPNDRFFAVRPEGSVSTLKIQRTERGDSAVYLCASAKGFWNTEAFFGQGTRLTVV.

This chain links TRBV7-2 with TRBJ1-5, with no clear D. Germline V CDR1 and CDR2: SGHTA, FQGNSA. The V and J ends lost 3 bases and 7 bases respectively, with 16 bases between them. The CDR3 spans 15 residues. CDR3 in amino acids: CASSFAGTSPQPQHF. CDR3 bases: TGTGCCAGCAGCTTTGCGGGAACTTCTCCCCAGCCCCAGCATTTT.

This chain links TRBV24-1 with TRBJ1-6; D is undetermined. The CDR3 has 14 residues. CDR1 is KGHDR, CDR2 SFDVKD, per germline. V gave up 3 bases and J gave up 0 bases, with 2 bases separating them. The CDR3: CATSDGSYNSPLHF. The CDR3 DNA follows: TGTGCCACCAGTGATGGCTCCTATAATTCACCCCTCCACTTT.

The rearrangement links TRBV7-2 to TRBJ2-1, with D perhaps matching TRBD2 (5 bases). The CDR3 extends over 13 amino acids. Per the germline V gene, CDR1 is SGHTA and CDR2 is FQGNSA. V lost 3 bases and J lost 11, with 14 bases in between. CDR3 sequence reads: CASSFKFGNKQFF. The CDR3 coding sequence is TGTGCCAGCAGCTTTAAATTCGGGAACAAGCAGTTCTTC.

A few counts support this clonotype. This chain connects TRBV20-1 to TRBJ2-5; 7 positions agree with TRBD2. The V and J ends lost 1 base and 3 bases, in that order; junction bases with no gene match: 2. The V gene's germline CDR1 is DFQATT and CDR2 SNEGSKA (reference sequence). There are 13 residues in the CDR3. The CDR3 region is CSARVLAEETQYF. Here the CDR3 DNA reads TGCAGTGCTAGAGTGCTAGCGGAAGAGACCCAGTACTTC.

A few counts support this clonotype. The chain employs TRBV2 and TRBJ2-2; D possibly corresponds to TRBD2 (5 bases). The V gene's germline CDR1 is SNHLY and CDR2 FYNNEI. Trimming shortened V by 9 bases and J by 2 bases, and 16 bases separated the two germline ends. This CDR3 comprises 15 residues. CDR3 coding DNA: TGTGCCAGTGGCCTAGAAGGAGGTAACACCGGGGAGCTGTTTTTT. It yields the protein CASGLEGGNTGELFF.